The 5 T cell receptor beta chains given below trace back to one sample, sequenced in a study of blood T cell repertoires in COVID-19. Repertoires were generated with immunoSEQ multiplex PCR, while TCRdb's copy carries only in-frame clones and drops some. The sample has more than 300,000 clones; more than 75% are singletons. The sequenced material came from PBMCs or T cells enriched from blood (not recorded which). Receptor source: a man aged 30 to 39 who had recovered from COVID-19.

V gene TRBV9 combines with J gene TRBJ1-2; tentatively, D is TRBD1 (6 bases). Trimming cost V 1 base and J 0 bases, with 13 bases left between them. CDR1 and CDR2 (germline): SGDLS, YYNGEE. The CDR3 contains 16 residues. CDR3 nucleotides: TGTGCCAGCAGCGTAAGGGGGACGGCTTCTAACTATGGCTACACCTTC. Residues: CASSVRGTASNYGYTF.

This clone was found a few times. The V call is TRBV11-2, the J call TRBJ1-2; 7 positions agree with TRBD1. The CDR3 has 15 amino acids. The germline V gene has CDR1 SGHAT and CDR2 FQNNGV. Germline trimming cut 4 bases from V and 6 bases from J; bases unmatched to any gene: 11. The CDR3 reads CASSSIKGARDGYTF. CDR3 DNA sequence: TGTGCCAGCAGCTCGATAAAGGGGGCGCGTGATGGCTACACCTTC.

This clone was recorded only once. The gene calls are TRBV19 and TRBJ1-6, with a weak D call TRBD1 (5 bases). The CDR3 has 15 residues. Trimming removed 3 bases at V and 6 bases at J, with 12 bases between. CDR1 and CDR2 from the germline V gene are LNHDA and SQIVND (reference sequence). The CDR3 DNA is TGTGCCAGTAGTATGTCACAGGCTGCTAATTCACCCCTCCACTTT. The encoded protein is CASSMSQAANSPLHF.

The CDR3 DNA is TGTGCCAGCAGTTTACGGGGTGGAGGCAATCAGCCCCAGCATTTT. The encoded protein is CASSLRGGGNQPQHF. This chain links TRBV28 with TRBJ1-5; D uncertain. The germline gives CDR1 MDHEN, CDR2 SYDVKM. V lost 2 bases and J lost 2, with 10 bases in between. The CDR3 loop spans 15 amino acids.

The chain joins TRBV29-1 to TRBJ2-3; 7 bases are shared with TRBD2. Looked up from germline, CDR1 is SQVTM and CDR2 is ANQGSEA. The CDR3 is 13 amino acids. The CDR3 DNA sequence: TGCATCCTCCAGCGGGACAGCACAGATACGCAGTATTTT. The encoded protein is CILQRDSTDTQYF.